These 4 T cell receptor beta chains were all obtained from the same sample, sequenced in a study of cytomegalovirus exposure and HLA in healthy donors. A multiplex PCR was run with 60 Vbeta primers and 13 Jbeta primers. The assay was immunoSEQ multiplex PCR, and TCRdb's table has in-frame clones only and misses some. The sample lists over 75,000 clones, more than 60% occurring once. Sequenced material: PBMCs. The receptor source for this set is a man in his fifties or sixties in good health and CMV-seropositive.

Many counts were recorded for this clone. The chain joins TRBV21-1 to TRBJ1-2; the tabulated D call, TRBD1, remains unverified against the DNA. TRBV21-1 is a recognized pseudogene. The CDR3 extends over 15 amino acids. CDR3 region: CASRCLRGQVYGYTF. The DNA for the CDR3 is TGTGCCAGCAGATGCCTCAGGGGGCAGGTCTATGGCTACACCTTC.

The chain couples TRBV13 to TRBJ2-3; perhaps TRBD2 as D (6 bases). The CDR3 consists of 16 residues. Deletions cut 4 bases from V and 5 bases from J, with 19 bases between. Germline CDR1 is PRHDT and CDR2 is FYEKMQ (reference sequence). DNA for the CDR3: TGTGCCAGCAGCTACACCTCCGGGACTTCCGAAGATACGCAGTATTTT. Protein: CASSYTSGTSEDTQYF.

CDR3 bases: TGTGCCAGCAGTCTCGGAGGACCCAATCAGCCCCAGCATTTT. Translated, it gives CASSLGGPNQPQHF. The V call is TRBV6-5, the J call TRBJ1-5; D not resolved. Germline CDR1 is MNHEY and CDR2 is SVGAGI. Trimming shortened V by 5 bases and J by 3 bases, and 11 bases separated the two germline ends. The CDR3 runs 14 residues.

The chain combines TRBV27 with TRBJ2-7; D unclear. The CDR3 is 13 amino acids. Germline CDR1 is MNHEY and CDR2 is SMNVEV (reference sequence). Trimming stripped 3 bases from V and 2 bases from J, with 8 bases between. DNA of the CDR3: TGTGCCAGCAGTTTGTATATCGCCTACGAGCAGTACTTC. This codes for CASSLYIAYEQYF.